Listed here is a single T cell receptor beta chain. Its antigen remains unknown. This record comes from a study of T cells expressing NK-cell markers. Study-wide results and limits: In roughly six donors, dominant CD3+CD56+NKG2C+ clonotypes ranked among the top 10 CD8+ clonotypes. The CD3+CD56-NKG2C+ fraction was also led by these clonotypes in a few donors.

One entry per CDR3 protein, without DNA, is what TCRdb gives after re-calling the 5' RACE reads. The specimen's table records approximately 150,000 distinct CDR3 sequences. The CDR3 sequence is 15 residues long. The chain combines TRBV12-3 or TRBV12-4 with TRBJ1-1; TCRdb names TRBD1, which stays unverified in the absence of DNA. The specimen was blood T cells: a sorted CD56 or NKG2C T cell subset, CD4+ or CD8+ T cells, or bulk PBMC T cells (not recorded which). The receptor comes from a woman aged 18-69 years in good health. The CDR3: CASSFAPGVNTEAFF.